This T cell receptor (beta chain) was sequenced in a study of cytomegalovirus exposure and HLA in healthy donors. Whole-study findings and limits: Most TCR sequences were uncommon, yet certain public TCRs appeared in many donors. A later analysis found first-cohort TCR clusters tended to co-occur in the 130 or so validation repertoires.

For this clone: The antigen is undetermined.

CDR3 length equals 16 residues. Germline CDR1 is SGHKS and CDR2 is YYEKEE (reference sequence). V lost 4 bases and J lost 10; bases outside the gene matches: 17. The table came from immunoSEQ multiplex PCR; TCRdb's copy has only in-frame clones and leaves some out. The profile shows about 66,000 clones, 95% to 96% of them singletons. While the first cohort had 500 to 700 subjects, the donors belonged to the separate validation cohort of over a hundred subjects. Specimen: PBMCs. This TCR came from a man younger than 35 in good health and CMV-seronegative. The gene calls are TRBV5-5 and TRBJ1-1; TRBD1 agrees at 9 bases. The CDR3 reads CASSHNIQGAPSRAFF. The CDR3 nucleotides are TGTGCCAGCAGCCACAATATACAGGGGGCTCCGAGTAGAGCTTTCTTT.